What follows are 31 T cell receptor beta chains derived from one specimen sequenced in a study of control samples from healthy donors and cancer patients. The assay was immunoSEQ multiplex PCR, and TCRdb's table has in-frame clones only and misses some. The table includes some 82,000 clones, about 87% detected once. Sequenced sample: blood. These receptors were collected from a man aged 45-65 years in good health.

This clone has a handful of counts. The V gene is TRBV28, the J gene TRBJ2-3; 9 positions match TRBD2. In germline, CDR1 is MDHEN, CDR2 SYDVKM. With V trimmed by 5 bases and J by 5 bases, 8 bases remained unmatched. CDR3 length: 15 residues. CDR3 amino acids: CASSPWGLAVDTQYF. The CDR3 DNA reads TGTGCCAGCAGTCCCTGGGGACTAGCAGTAGATACGCAGTATTTT.

The chain is built from TRBV3-1 (or the pseudogene TRBV3-2) and TRBJ2-5; D ambiguous. The CDR3 has 15 residues. Germline values: CDR1 LGHDT, CDR2 YNNKEL (reference sequence). V lost 0 bases and J 5 bases, leaving 13 bases between the germline ends. The CDR3 spells CASSQDPWTVETQYF. The CDR3 DNA reads TGTGCCAGCAGCCAAGATCCTTGGACCGTGGAGACCCAGTACTTC.

J is TRBJ2-7 and V is TRBV5-4; 7 nucleotides line up with TRBD1. The trim removed 0 bases at V and 6 bases at J, leaving 6 bases unmatched. The CDR3 has 14 amino acids. CDR1 and CDR2 (germline): SGHNT, YYREEE (reference sequence). The CDR3 DNA sequence: TGTGCCAGCAGCTTGGTGGGACAGTCAAGCGAGCAGTACGTC. This sequence encodes CASSLVGQSSEQYV.

This rearrangement joins TRBV7-8 to TRBJ2-3; TRBD2 agrees at 11 bases. The V segment lost 5 bases and the J segment 1 base; nucleotides outside the gene matches: 11. From germline, CDR1 is SGHVS and CDR2 FQNEAQ. The CDR3 is 18 amino acids. The CDR3 spells CASSADPTSGSGTDTQYF. The DNA of the CDR3 is TGTGCCAGCAGCGCCGACCCTACTAGCGGGAGTGGCACAGATACGCAGTATTTT.

The genes are TRBV10-1 and TRBJ2-2; D remains unclear. CDR1 WNHNN and CDR2 SYGVQD come from the germline V gene (reference sequence). This CDR3 is 14 amino acids long. V lost 5 bases and J lost 0, with 7 bases in between. The CDR3 loop reads CASSWRPNTGELFF. CDR3 sequence (DNA): TGCGCCAGCAGTTGGAGACCGAACACCGGGGAGCTGTTTTTT.

The chain combines TRBV18 with TRBJ2-5, with D maybe TRBD1 (5 bases). The CDR3 is made up of 15 amino acids. The germline gives CDR1 KGHSH, CDR2 LQKENI. Trimming cost V 4 bases and J 2 bases, with 14 bases left between them. The chain's CDR3 is CASSLTLDNQETQYF. The CDR3 DNA reads TGTGCCAGCTCACTCACACTGGACAATCAAGAGACCCAGTACTTC.

This chain links TRBV12-5 with TRBJ2-3; D remains ambiguous. The CDR3 runs 12 residues. V lost 3 bases to trimming and J lost 6 bases, with 7 bases between them. Germline V gene data show CDR1 as LGHNT and CDR2 as FRNRAP. In nucleotides, the CDR3 is TGTGCTAGTGGTTTTTCGACCGATACGCAGTATTTT. This encodes CASGFSTDTQYF.

The chain employs TRBV28 and TRBJ2-7, with D possibly TRBD2 on 5 matching bases. V gave up 5 bases and J gave up 2 bases, with 10 bases separating them. CDR1 and CDR2 (germline): MDHEN, SYDVKM. This CDR3 contains 13 residues. CDR3 nucleotide sequence: TGTGCCAGCAGTCCCCCCGGGACCTACGAGCAGTACGTC. Encoded protein: CASSPPGTYEQYV.

The V gene is TRBV5-1, the J gene TRBJ2-2; tentatively, D is TRBD2 (6 bases). CDR3 length: 15 amino acids. Germline CDR1 SGHRS, CDR2 YFSETQ. The V end was cut by 4 bases, the J end by 5 bases, with 15 bases between. The CDR3 reads CASSVSGVRTGELFF. The CDR3, as DNA: TGCGCCAGCAGCGTCTCGGGAGTACGGACCGGGGAGCTGTTTTTT. The full variable domain, with the rest looked up from reference TRBV5-1 and TRBJ2-2, is KAGVTQTPRYLIKTRGQQVTLSCSPISGHRSVSWYQQTPGQGLQFLFEYFSETQRNKGNFPGRFSGRQFSNSRSEMNVSTLELGDSALYLCASSVSGVRTGELFFGEGSRLTVL.

The V gene is TRBV28, the J gene TRBJ1-2; D perhaps matches TRBD1 (5 bases). The CDR3 contains 13 residues. V dropped 2 bases and J dropped 4 bases, with 8 bases sitting between them. From germline, CDR1 is MDHEN and CDR2 SYDVKM. The DNA of the CDR3 is TGTGCCAGCAGTTTACAGGGCGGCTATGGCTACACCTTC. Its protein product is CASSLQGGYGYTF.

The chain recombines TRBV3-1 (or the pseudogene TRBV3-2) with TRBJ2-1; 9 bases map to TRBD2. After removal of 5 bases from V and 5 bases from J, the junction contained 10 bases not matched to a gene. The germline V gene encodes CDR1 LGHDT and CDR2 YNNKEL (reference sequence). CDR3 length equals 16 residues. The DNA for the CDR3 is TGTGCCAGCAGCTCCTGGGGCGGGGGGGCTAACAATGAGCAGTTCTTC. Translated, it gives CASSSWGGGANNEQFF.

V and J are TRBV24-1 and TRBJ2-1; 8 bases agree with TRBD1. This CDR3 contains 13 residues. V shed 4 bases, J shed 7 bases, and the junction held 2 bases outside the gene matches. Germline CDR1 reads KGHDR; CDR2 reads SFDVKD. In nucleotides, the CDR3 is TGTGCCACCAGTGAATACAGGGGGAATGAGCAGTTCTTC. Its protein product is CATSEYRGNEQFF.

The gene calls are TRBV7-2 and TRBJ2-5, with 11 bases that match TRBD2. The germline CDR1 and CDR2 sequences are SGHTA and FQGNSA. There are 14 residues in the CDR3. V lost 3 bases and J lost 4; bases outside the gene matches: 1. The CDR3 sequence: CASSFTSGGETQYF. DNA of the CDR3: TGTGCCAGCAGCTTCACTAGCGGGGGAGAGACCCAGTACTTC.

This chain links TRBV5-1 with TRBJ2-1, with D possibly matching TRBD2 (5 bases). This CDR3 spans 14 amino acids. V shed 5 bases and J shed 3 bases, with 12 bases lying between them. The germline gives CDR1 SGHRS, CDR2 YFSETQ. CDR3 in amino acids: CASSGQGLYNEQFF. DNA of the CDR3: TGCGCCAGCAGTGGCCAAGGACTCTACAATGAGCAGTTCTTC.

The CDR3 is CASSLSGQLYGYTF. The CDR3, as DNA: TGTGCCAGCAGTTTATCAGGGCAGCTGTATGGCTACACCTTC. The chain is built from TRBV27 and TRBJ1-2; no clear D. The CDR3 has 14 residues. Between the trimmed V and J ends, which lost 0 bases and 5 bases, there was a span of 10 bases. CDR1 and CDR2 from the germline V gene are MNHEY and SMNVEV (reference sequence).

The rearrangement joins TRBV7-2 to TRBJ1-1; D possibly corresponds to TRBD1 (5 bases). CDR1 is SGHTA and CDR2 is FQGNSA in the germline V gene. CDR3 length: 14 amino acids. Between the trimmed V and J ends, which lost 4 bases and 0 bases, there was a span of 9 bases. CDR3 bases: TGTGCCAGCAGCTCCAGGGCCATGAACACTGAAGCTTTCTTT. Its translation: CASSSRAMNTEAFF.

The chain recombines TRBV5-4 with TRBJ1-2, with D hard to call. Germline assignment: CDR1 SGHNT and CDR2 YYREEE (reference sequence). Trimming left V 4 bases short and J 5 bases short, with 9 bases between. The CDR3 has 12 amino acids. CDR3 sequence: CASSQDQYGYTF. CDR3 DNA sequence: TGTGCCAGCAGCCAGGACCAGTATGGCTACACCTTC.

The chain employs TRBV10-1 and TRBJ1-1, with unresolved D. From germline, CDR1 is WNHNN and CDR2 SYGVQD (reference sequence). The CDR3 consists of 13 residues. Trimming took off 6 bases at V and 3 bases at J, with 11 bases between the two ends. The CDR3, as DNA: TGCGCCAGCAGCCTAGACTGGGACACTGAAGCTTTCTTT. This gives the protein CASSLDWDTEAFF.

The rearrangement joins TRBV3-1 (or the pseudogene TRBV3-2) to TRBJ1-1, with D perhaps matching TRBD1 (5 bases). The V and J ends lost 4 bases and 5 bases respectively, with 20 bases between them. Germline lookup yields CDR1 LGHDT and CDR2 YNNKEL (reference sequence). The CDR3 extends over 16 amino acids. The CDR3 nucleotides are TGTGCCAGCAGCCCAGGGCAGGTTCTAGCTGGGACTGAAGCTTTCTTT. Amino acids: CASSPGQVLAGTEAFF.

The J gene is TRBJ2-5, the V gene TRBV9; 11 bases fit TRBD2. There are 15 residues in the CDR3. V lost 3 bases, J lost 1 base, and 2 bases stayed unmatched. CDR1 and CDR2 (germline): SGDLS, YYNGEE. The CDR3 reads CASSAGTSGQETQYF. The CDR3 DNA reads as TGTGCCAGCAGCGCCGGGACTAGCGGCCAAGAGACCCAGTACTTC.

The chain carries TRBV3-1 (or the pseudogene TRBV3-2) and TRBJ2-7; D possibly corresponds to TRBD1 (6 bases). The ends were cut back, 0 bases at V and 3 bases at J, with 12 bases in the middle. CDR3 size: 15 residues. Germline-derived CDR1 and CDR2 are LGHDT and YNNKEL (reference sequence). Here the CDR3 DNA reads TGTGCCAGCAGCCAAGAGCCCCGGGACAACTACGAGCAGTACGTC. Translated, it gives CASSQEPRDNYEQYV.

J is TRBJ2-2 and V is TRBV2; D possibly corresponds to TRBD2 (6 bases). Germline CDR1 reads SNHLY; CDR2 reads FYNNEI. CDR3 length: 12 residues. V was clipped by 8 bases and J by 4 bases, with 8 bases between them. The CDR3 sequence: CASGGFTGELFF. The CDR3 DNA is TGTGCCAGCGGAGGGTTCACCGGGGAGCTGTTTTTT.

The chain couples TRBV6-5 to TRBJ1-6; the match to TRBD1 covers 10 bases. The germline gives CDR1 MNHEY, CDR2 SVGAGI. This CDR3 is built from 14 residues. The trim removed 6 bases at V and 9 bases at J, leaving 5 bases unmatched. CDR3 protein: CASRPGQGSSPLHF. CDR3 nucleotide sequence: TGTGCCAGCAGGCCGGGACAGGGGAGTTCACCCCTCCACTTT.

This sequence joins TRBV10-1 and TRBJ2-7, with a tentative D call TRBD1 (6 bases). V lost 2 bases and J 5 bases, leaving 10 bases between the germline ends. The CDR3 runs 13 residues. CDR1 WNHNN and CDR2 SYGVQD come from the germline V gene (reference sequence). The CDR3 coding sequence is TGCGCCAGCAGTGAGGGCAGGGGCCACGAGCAGTACGTC. Amino acids: CASSEGRGHEQYV.

The chain has TRBV19 and TRBJ1-4, with a weak D call TRBD1 (6 bases). The germline V gene encodes CDR1 LNHDA and CDR2 SQIVND (reference sequence). Trimming cost V 10 bases and J 6 bases, with 15 bases left between them. This CDR3 spans 13 amino acids. The CDR3 spells CATADSRDEKLFF. The CDR3 DNA reads as TGTGCCACCGCGGACAGTAGGGATGAAAAACTGTTTTTT.

The J gene is TRBJ2-3, the V gene TRBV11-3; 7 nucleotides agree with TRBD1. Germline CDR1 SGHNT, CDR2 YENEEA. This CDR3 contains 15 residues. After removal of 8 bases from V and 2 bases from J, the junction contained 10 bases not matched to a gene. The DNA for the CDR3 is TGTGCCAGCTCCTCCTGGACAGGCGCCACAGATACGCAGTATTTT. This codes for CASSSWTGATDTQYF.

This chain joins TRBV7-7 and TRBJ2-5; the D is unclear. Trimming cost V 1 base and J 2 bases, with 11 bases left between them. CDR1 and CDR2 (germline): SSHAT, FNYEAQ (reference sequence). The CDR3 contains 15 residues. This CDR3 reads CASSLGVGRQETQYF. The CDR3 DNA sequence: TGTGCCAGCAGCTTAGGGGTGGGCAGACAAGAGACCCAGTACTTC.

The chain couples TRBV24-1 to TRBJ1-2; D is undetermined. The CDR3 extends over 13 amino acids. CDR1 and CDR2 from the germline V gene are KGHDR and SFDVKD. V lost 5 bases, J lost 5 bases, and 11 bases lay in between. CDR3 region: CATSGREGYGYTF. DNA for the CDR3: TGTGCCACCAGTGGCCGGGAAGGGTATGGCTACACCTTC.

The rearrangement links TRBV27 to TRBJ1-1; D unresolved. The CDR3 spans 15 residues. Germline V CDR1 and CDR2: MNHEY, SMNVEV (reference sequence). Trimming pared 0 bases from V and 7 bases from J, leaving 15 bases between. CDR3 in amino acids: CASSLSNQADSEAFF. The CDR3 nucleotides read TGTGCCAGCAGTTTATCGAACCAGGCTGATAGTGAAGCTTTCTTT.

This clone was recorded a few times. This sequence joins TRBV12-3 or TRBV12-4 and TRBJ1-2, with D possibly being TRBD1 (5 bases). V was clipped by 3 bases and J by 8 bases, with 13 bases between them. The CDR3 loop spans 13 amino acids. CDR3 sequence: CASSLSRAGGYTF. Here the CDR3 DNA reads TGTGCCAGCAGTTTGAGCAGGGCTGGGGGCTACACCTTC.

The chain carries TRBV5-6 and TRBJ2-5, with a weak D call TRBD1 (5 bases). Germline V gene lookup returns CDR1 SGHDT and CDR2 YYEEEE. The CDR3 consists of 14 residues. Trimming left V 1 base short and J 1 base short, with 8 bases between. This CDR3 is CASSLTGTQETQYF. The DNA of the CDR3 is TGTGCCAGCAGCTTGACAGGTACCCAAGAGACCCAGTACTTC.